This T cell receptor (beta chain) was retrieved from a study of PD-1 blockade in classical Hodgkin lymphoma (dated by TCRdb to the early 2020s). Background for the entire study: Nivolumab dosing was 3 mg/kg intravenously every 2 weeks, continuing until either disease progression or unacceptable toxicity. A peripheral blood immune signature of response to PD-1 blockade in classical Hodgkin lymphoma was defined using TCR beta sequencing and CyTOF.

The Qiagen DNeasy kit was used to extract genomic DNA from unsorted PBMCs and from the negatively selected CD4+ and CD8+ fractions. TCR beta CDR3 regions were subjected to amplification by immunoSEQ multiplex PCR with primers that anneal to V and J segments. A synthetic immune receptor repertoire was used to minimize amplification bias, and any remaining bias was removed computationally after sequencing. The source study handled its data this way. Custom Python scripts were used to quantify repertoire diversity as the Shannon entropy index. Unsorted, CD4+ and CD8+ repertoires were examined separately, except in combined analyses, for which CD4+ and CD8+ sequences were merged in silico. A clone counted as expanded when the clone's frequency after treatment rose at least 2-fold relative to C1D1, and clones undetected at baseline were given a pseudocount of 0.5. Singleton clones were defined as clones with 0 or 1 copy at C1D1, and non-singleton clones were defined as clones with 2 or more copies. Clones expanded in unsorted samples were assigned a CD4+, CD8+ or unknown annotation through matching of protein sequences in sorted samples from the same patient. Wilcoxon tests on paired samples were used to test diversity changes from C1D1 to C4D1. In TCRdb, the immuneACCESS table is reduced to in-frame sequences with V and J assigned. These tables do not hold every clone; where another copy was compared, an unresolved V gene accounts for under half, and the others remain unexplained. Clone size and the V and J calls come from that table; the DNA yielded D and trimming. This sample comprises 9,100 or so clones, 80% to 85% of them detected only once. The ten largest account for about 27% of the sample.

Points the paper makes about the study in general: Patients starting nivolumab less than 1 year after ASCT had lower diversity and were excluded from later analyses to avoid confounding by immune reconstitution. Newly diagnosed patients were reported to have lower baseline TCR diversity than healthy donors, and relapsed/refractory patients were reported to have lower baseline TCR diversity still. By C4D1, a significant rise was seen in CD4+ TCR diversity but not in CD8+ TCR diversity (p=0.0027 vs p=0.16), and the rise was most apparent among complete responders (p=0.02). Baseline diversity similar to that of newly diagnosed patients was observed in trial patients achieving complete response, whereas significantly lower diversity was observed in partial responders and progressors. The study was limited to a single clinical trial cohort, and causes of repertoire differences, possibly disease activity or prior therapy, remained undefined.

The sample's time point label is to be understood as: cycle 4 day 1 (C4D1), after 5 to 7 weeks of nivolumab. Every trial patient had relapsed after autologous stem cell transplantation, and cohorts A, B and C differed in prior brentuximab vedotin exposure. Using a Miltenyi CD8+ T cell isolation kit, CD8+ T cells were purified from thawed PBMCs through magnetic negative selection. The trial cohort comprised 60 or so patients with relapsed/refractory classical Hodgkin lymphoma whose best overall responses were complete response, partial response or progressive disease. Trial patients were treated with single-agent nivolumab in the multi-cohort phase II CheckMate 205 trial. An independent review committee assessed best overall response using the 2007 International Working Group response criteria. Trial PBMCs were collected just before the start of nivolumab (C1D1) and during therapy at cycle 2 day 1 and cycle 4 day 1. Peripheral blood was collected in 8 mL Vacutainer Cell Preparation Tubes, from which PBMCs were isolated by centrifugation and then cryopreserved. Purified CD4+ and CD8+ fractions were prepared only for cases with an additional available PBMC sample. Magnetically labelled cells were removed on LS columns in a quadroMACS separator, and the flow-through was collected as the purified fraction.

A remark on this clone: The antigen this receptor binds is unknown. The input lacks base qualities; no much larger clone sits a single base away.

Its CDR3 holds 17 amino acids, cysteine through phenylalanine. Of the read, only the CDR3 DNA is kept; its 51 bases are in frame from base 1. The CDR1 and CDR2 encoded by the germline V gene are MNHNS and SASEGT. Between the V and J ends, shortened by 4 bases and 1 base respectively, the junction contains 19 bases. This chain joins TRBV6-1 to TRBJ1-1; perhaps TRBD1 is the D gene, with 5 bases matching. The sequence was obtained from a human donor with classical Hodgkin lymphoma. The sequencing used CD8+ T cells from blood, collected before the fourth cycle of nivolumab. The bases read TGTGCCAGCAGTGCGTTACCCGGGACCGACGGGAACACTGAAGCTTTCTTT. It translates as CASSALPGTDGNTEAFF.